This T cell receptor beta chain was identified during a study of blood T cell repertoires in COVID-19. Study-wide context: PBMCs, B-cell-depleted T cells, or T cells were the source of the cDNA or gDNA that made up the material.

The length of the CDR3 is 13 residues. Germline values: CDR1 SGHDN, CDR2 FVKESK. Deletions cut 0 bases from V and 4 bases from J, with 6 bases between. Source study methods: Cell counts per sample came from amplifying reference gene primers. Sequenced by immunoSEQ multiplex PCR; TCRdb stores in-frame clones only, minus some. D and trimming were read from the DNA, whereas the V and J calls and clone size are those reported in that table. The sample consists of 18,000 or so clones, more than 85% of them appearing once. What was sequenced was peripheral blood. The genes are TRBV14 and TRBJ1-2; D not resolved. The receptor was derived from a woman in her forties or fifties with active COVID-19. The CDR3: CASSQEGVYGYTF. The CDR3 DNA reads TGTGCCAGCAGCCAAGAAGGAGTCTATGGCTACACCTTC.